This TCR beta chain derives from a study of blood T cell repertoires in COVID-19. Assay used: immunoSEQ multiplex PCR; TCRdb lists only in-frame clones, some missing. Of about 220,000 clones in the sample, 80% to 90% were seen once. The sample comprised peripheral blood. The sequence was collected from a man between 45 and 60 years old with active or convalescent COVID-19.

The CDR3 reads CASSLRGSLGNSPLHF. The CDR3 DNA reads as TGTGCCAGCAGCCTGCGGGGCTCCCTCGGGAATTCACCCCTCCACTTT. This chain links TRBV14 with TRBJ1-6, with D perhaps matching TRBD1 (5 bases). Trimming left V 4 bases short and J 7 bases short, with 17 bases between. Germline-derived CDR1 and CDR2 are SGHDN and FVKESK. The CDR3 has 16 amino acids.